Shown below are 28 T cell receptor beta chains from a single sample sequenced in a study of regulatory T cells in long-lasting Graves disease. Time point in this sample: persistent/refractory GD, antithyroid drugs over 5 years with positive TRAb. There was RNA extracted from PBMCs, and the TCR library was made from it. According to the study, TCR beta libraries were built with iRepertoire HTBI primers and CDR3-region Arm-PCR. TCRdb independently ran MiXCR on the multiplex PCR reads; one entry per CDR3 protein. Of approximately 500,000 distinct CDR3 sequences in the sample, about 22% were seen once. The material sequenced was peripheral blood mononuclear cells (PBMCs), taken when the disease was refractory, from a patient treated with antithyroid drugs. The receptors come from a female donor with Graves disease.

The chain links TRBV4-2 to TRBJ2-3, with D unresolved. This CDR3 is 15 amino acids long. Germline V gene data show CDR1 as LGHNA and CDR2 as YNFKEQ. The V end was cut by 1 base, the J end by 1 base, with 9 bases between. The CDR3 region has the DNA TGTGCCAGCAGCCAAGGAGGATGGGGCACAGATACGCAGTATTTT. Amino acid sequence: CASSQGGWGTDTQYF.

This clonotype was picked up many times. This chain connects TRBV28 to TRBJ2-5; 12 bases align to TRBD1. The CDR3 consists of 17 residues. The V gene's germline CDR1 is MDHEN and CDR2 SYDVKM. V was pared by 1 base and J by 1 base, with 4 bases of the junction left unmatched. CDR3 sequence (DNA): TGTGCCAGCAGTTTATTCCCGGGACAGGGGGCCCAAGAGACCCAGTACTTC. It yields the protein CASSLFPGQGAQETQYF. Variable domain in full (rest from reference TRBV28 and TRBJ2-5): DVKVTQSSRYLVKRTGEKVFLECVQDMDHENMFWYRQDPGLGLRLIYFSYDVKMKEKGDIPEGYSVSREKKERFSLILESASTNQTSMYLCASSLFPGQGAQETQYFGPGTRLLVL.

This clonotype was found many times. J is TRBJ1-1 and V is TRBV3-1; a weak D match, TRBD1 (5 bases). Germline V gene lookup returns CDR1 LGHDT and CDR2 YNNKEL (reference sequence). This CDR3 has 14 amino acids. Trimming shortened V by 2 bases and J by 8 bases, and 15 bases separated the two germline ends. Here the CDR3 reads CASSQRGDRPEAFF. Written as DNA, the CDR3 is TGTGCCAGCAGCCAACGGGGGGATCGCCCGGAAGCTTTCTTT.

The V call is TRBV10-3, the J call TRBJ2-1; 7 nucleotides line up with TRBD1. After removal of 0 bases from V and 7 bases from J, the junction contained 9 bases not matched to a gene. Germline CDR1 and CDR2: ENHRY and SYGVKD. The CDR3 consists of 16 residues. The DNA of the CDR3 is TGTGCCATCAGTGAGTCGTTAGGGGGCGGGCGAAATGAGCAGTTCTTC. As protein: CAISESLGGGRNEQFF.

Regarding this clonotype: Relative to the germline gene, one junction end is altered; a read error may explain this. This chain uses TRBV7-6 with TRBJ1-2; possible D gene TRBD1, 6 bases. CDR1 and CDR2 from the germline V gene are SGHVS and FNYEAQ. The CDR3 contains 15 residues. DNA of the CDR3: TGTGCCAGCGGCTTAGAGCACACAGGAGGGGGTGGCTACACCTTC. This gives the protein CASGLEHTGGGGYTF.

This clonotype showed up many times. The chain joins TRBV4-3 to TRBJ2-5; D is unclear. CDR3 length equals 13 residues. V lost 1 base and J lost 5, with 8 bases in between. Germline CDR1 and CDR2: LGHNA and YSLEER. The CDR3 sequence: CASSQGRHETQYF. For the CDR3, the DNA is TGCGCCAGCAGCCAAGGAAGGCACGAGACCCAGTACTTC.

CDR3 DNA: TGTGCCACCAGGCAGGCCGCGAACACCGGGGAGCTGTTTTTT. Translating gives CATRQAANTGELFF. This chain uses TRBV24-1 with TRBJ2-2; D gene ambiguous. The CDR3 loop spans 14 amino acids. The germline V gene encodes CDR1 KGHDR and CDR2 SFDVKD. V was cut by 7 bases and J by 0 bases, with 8 bases left in between.

This clonotype was picked up many times. This chain uses TRBV5-6 with TRBJ2-5; perhaps D is TRBD1 or TRBD2 (5 bases each). The germline V gene has CDR1 SGHDT and CDR2 YYEEEE. The CDR3 has 14 amino acids. V was pared by 7 bases and J by 4 bases, with 17 bases between. As DNA, the CDR3 is TGTGCCAGCCCCGGGGTGACAGCCTCAGAGACCCAGTACTTC. Its protein product is CASPGVTASETQYF.

The chain employs TRBV6-1 and TRBJ2-1; 11 bases align to TRBD2. This CDR3 has 16 amino acids. V shed 6 bases and J 8 bases; nucleotides not matched to a gene: 12. Germline-derived CDR1 and CDR2 are MNHNS and SASEGT. CDR3 residues: CASRTPRLAGYDEQFF. DNA for the CDR3: TGTGCCAGCAGAACGCCCAGACTAGCGGGATATGATGAGCAGTTCTTC.

The V call is TRBV29-1, the J call TRBJ2-7; 8 nucleotides agree with TRBD1. In germline, CDR1 is SQVTM, CDR2 ANQGSEA. With V trimmed by 7 bases and J by 5 bases, 19 bases remained unmatched. The CDR3 loop spans 16 amino acids. The DNA for the CDR3 is TGCAGCGCGACTAGATCGGACAGGGAAGAGGCCCACGAGCAGTACTTC. As protein: CSATRSDREEAHEQYF.

The chain couples TRBV14 to TRBJ2-3; tentatively, D is TRBD2 (6 bases). The CDR3 totals 18 residues. The germline V and J ends were trimmed by 1 base and 0 bases, with 17 bases remaining between them. CDR1 and CDR2 from the germline V gene are SGHDN and FVKESK. CDR3 sequence: CASSQGVSRGTSTDTQYF. The CDR3 DNA reads as TGTGCCAGCAGCCAAGGAGTTTCTCGGGGGACTAGCACAGATACGCAGTATTTT.

A note on this clonotype: A clone one base away is much larger, so this may be a read error. The V call is TRBV27, the J call TRBJ2-7; 10 positions agree with TRBD2. V shed 6 bases and J 4 bases; nucleotides not matched to a gene: 3. Germline V gene sequence: CDR1 MNHEY, CDR2 SMNVEV (reference sequence). CDR3 length: 13 amino acids. The CDR3 nucleotides read TGTGCCAGCAGGGCAGCGGGAGGGTACGAGCAGTACTTC. Its protein is CASRAAGGYEQYF.

The gene calls are TRBV30 and TRBJ2-4, with 8 bases fitting TRBD1. Germline-derived CDR1 and CDR2 are GTSNPN and SVGIG (reference sequence). Trimming took 3 bases from V and 1 from J; bases not matched to a gene: 11. The CDR3 is made up of 17 amino acids. The CDR3 loop is CAWRSQGAFGAKNIQYF. The CDR3 coding sequence is TGTGCCTGGAGGTCGCAGGGGGCGTTCGGGGCCAAAAACATTCAGTACTTC. The variable domain in full, completed from reference TRBV30 and TRBJ2-4, reads SQTIHQWPATLVQPVGSPLSLECTVEGTSNPNLYWYRQAAGRGLQLLFYSVGIGQISSEVPQNLSASRPQDRQFILSSKKLLLSDSGFYLCAWRSQGAFGAKNIQYFGAGTRLSVL.

The J gene is TRBJ2-7, the V gene TRBV6-2 or TRBV6-3; D may match TRBD1 or TRBD2 (5 bases each). Germline V lookup: CDR1 MNHEY, CDR2 SVGEGT. Trimming cost V 0 bases and J 2 bases, with 14 bases left between them. The length of the CDR3 is 16 residues. CDR3 sequence reads: CASSYSGTRSAYEQYF. CDR3 nucleotides: TGTGCCAGCAGTTACTCAGGGACCCGAAGCGCCTACGAGCAGTACTTC.

This clonotype was seen many times. This chain links TRBV5-1 with TRBJ2-7; D is unresolved. Trimming stripped 5 bases from V and 2 bases from J, with 11 bases between. Germline CDR1 and CDR2: SGHRS and YFSETQ. The CDR3 extends over 13 amino acids. CDR3 sequence: CASSRDTAYEQYF. CDR3 DNA sequence: TGCGCCAGCAGTAGAGACACGGCCTACGAGCAGTACTTC.

This clonotype came up many times. The V call is TRBV12-3 or TRBV12-4, the J call TRBJ2-7; 10 nucleotides line up with TRBD1. The CDR3 runs 14 residues. Losses at the gene ends were 8 bases for V and 5 bases for J; bases not matched to a gene: 9. CDR3 bases: TGTGCCAGCGCTCCGGGACAGGGGAAGCACGAGCAGTACTTC. The encoded protein is CASAPGQGKHEQYF.

CDR3 sequence reads: CASSLTSGGPFGYEQYF. CDR3 sequence (DNA): TGCGCCAGCAGCTTAACTAGCGGGGGGCCCTTTGGATACGAGCAGTACTTC. This rearrangement joins TRBV5-1 to TRBJ2-7, with 12 bases identical to TRBD2. The CDR3 is made up of 17 amino acids. Germline V CDR1 and CDR2: SGHRS, YFSETQ. The V gene end was trimmed by 2 bases and the J gene end by 4 bases; junction bases not matched to a gene: 10.

This clonotype has ten or more counts. The rearrangement links TRBV6-1 to TRBJ1-2; no clear D. Germline V gene sequence: CDR1 MNHNS, CDR2 SASEGT. The length of the CDR3 is 14 residues. Between the trimmed V and J ends, which lost 5 bases and 2 bases, there was a span of 12 bases. CDR3 nucleotides: TGTGCCAGCAGTCCAGACGGAAGGAACTATGGCTACACCTTC. Protein product: CASSPDGRNYGYTF.

This clonotype came up many times. The chain has TRBV12-3 or TRBV12-4 and TRBJ2-2, with D tentatively TRBD2 (7 bases). The CDR3 loop spans 16 amino acids. V lost 7 bases, J lost 7 bases, and 22 bases lay in between. CDR3 sequence: CASNFGGGGRSGELFF. The CDR3 region has the DNA TGTGCCAGCAACTTTGGGGGAGGGGGAAGGAGCGGGGAGCTGTTTTTT.

V is TRBV4-1 and J is TRBJ1-5; D gene ambiguous. Looked up from germline, CDR1 is MGHRA and CDR2 is YSYEKL. The CDR3 loop spans 15 amino acids. Trimming left V 4 bases short and J 2 bases short, with 12 bases between. The CDR3, as DNA: TGCGCCAGCAGCCTAGGTAGGGTCGGCAATCAGCCCCAGCATTTT. Amino acid sequence: CASSLGRVGNQPQHF.

The table lists this clonotype with many counts. This chain uses TRBV29-1 with TRBJ1-1; 8 bases line up with TRBD1. V shed 7 bases, J shed 3 bases, and the junction held 4 bases outside the gene matches. Germline CDR1 is SQVTM and CDR2 is ANQGSEA. The CDR3 covers 12 residues. The CDR3 reads CSALTGDTEAFF. As DNA, the CDR3 is TGCAGCGCACTGACAGGGGACACTGAAGCTTTCTTT.

Here the CDR3 reads CASSLALKNKFF. Here the CDR3 DNA reads TGTGCCAGCAGTTTAGCGCTGAAAAATAAGTTCTTC. J is TRBJ2-1 and V is TRBV12-3 or TRBV12-4; D is unclear. This CDR3 spans 12 amino acids. The V end was cut by 0 bases, the J end by 14 bases, with 11 bases between.

The CDR3 spells CSARDRRGPGSYTF. The CDR3 coding sequence is TGCAGTGCTAGAGATAGAAGGGGCCCTGGAAGCTACACCTTC. The J gene is TRBJ1-2, the V gene TRBV20-1, with a possible D match to TRBD1 (5 bases). Looked up from germline, CDR1 is DFQATT and CDR2 is SNEGSKA (reference sequence). V lost 0 bases to trimming and J lost 9 bases, with 17 bases between them. CDR3 size: 14 residues.

This clonotype was seen repeatedly, ten times or more. The chain couples TRBV20-1 to TRBJ1-2; D remains ambiguous. V was clipped by 6 bases and J by 0 bases, with 14 bases between them. Germline CDR1 is DFQATT and CDR2 is SNEGSKA (reference sequence). The CDR3 is 14 residues long. The DNA of the CDR3 is TGCAGTGCGCCGATGACTGGAGCTAACTATGGCTACACCTTC. Its protein is CSAPMTGANYGYTF.

Ten or more counts support this clonotype. The chain links TRBV15 to TRBJ1-1; the D gene is possibly TRBD1 (5 bases). The CDR3 covers 17 residues. Germline values: CDR1 LNHNV, CDR2 YYDKDF (reference sequence). V was trimmed by 0 bases and J by 2 bases, leaving 16 bases between them. CDR3 coding DNA: TGTGCCACCAGCAGAGATCAGTATTTCGACAGAAACACTGAAGCTTTCTTT. This sequence encodes CATSRDQYFDRNTEAFF.

CDR3 residues: CASSRSGLTKNIQYF. CDR3 bases: TGTGCCAGCAGCCGCTCAGGGCTTACCAAAAACATTCAGTACTTC. The chain carries TRBV7-9 and TRBJ2-4, with D possibly TRBD1 on 5 matching bases. The CDR3 has 15 residues. The V end lost 5 bases, the J end lost 2 bases, and 13 bases lay between the germline ends. Germline CDR1 SEHNR, CDR2 FQNEAQ (reference sequence).

On this clonotype: This may stem from a read error, because a much larger clone lies one nucleotide away. Given the absence of the conserved phenylalanine or tryptophan at the CDR3 end, a read error is likely. The genes are TRBV11-3 and TRBJ2-5, with D possibly being TRBD2 (6 bases). Germline V CDR1 and CDR2: SGHNT, YENEEA. V gave up 3 bases and J gave up 5 bases, with 13 bases separating them. The CDR3 spans 14 residues. The CDR3, as DNA: TGTGCCAGCAGCTTGTACGGGGGACGGGAGACCCAGTACCTC. It encodes CASSLYGGRETQYL.

This clonotype was seen a handful of times. This chain uses TRBV5-8 with TRBJ1-4; 9 nucleotides match TRBD1. CDR1 and CDR2 (germline): SGHTS, YDEGEE. J gave up 7 bases and V 2 bases, and 3 bases lay outside the gene matches. CDR3 size: 14 residues. The CDR3 DNA sequence: TGTGCCAGCAGCTTTGGACAGGGGATTGAAAAACTGTTTTTT. Its translation is CASSFGQGIEKLFF.